This TCR beta chain was recovered during a study of blood T cell repertoires in COVID-19. The assay was immunoSEQ multiplex PCR, and TCRdb's table has in-frame clones only and misses some. Among 200,000 to 250,000 clones, 88% were seen once, and the ten largest hold about 2.6%. Trimming removed 5 bases from V and 3 bases from J, with 11 bases in between. CDR1 and CDR2 from the germline V gene are SGHRS and YFSETQ. The CDR3 has 13 amino acids. The receptor was isolated from a woman in her twenties or thirties who had recovered from COVID-19. This chain joins TRBV5-1 and TRBJ2-5; D perhaps matches TRBD2 (6 bases). Material for sequencing was PBMCs or T cells enriched from blood (not recorded which). CDR3 DNA sequence: TGCGCCAGCAGGTACTGGGGGGAAGAGACCCAGTACTTC. Residues: CASRYWGEETQYF. Based on the CDR3 plus reference TRBV5-1 and TRBJ2-5, the full variable domain is KAGVTQTPRYLIKTRGQQVTLSCSPISGHRSVSWYQQTPGQGLQFLFEYFSETQRNKGNFPGRFSGRQFSNSRSEMNVSTLELGDSALYLCASRYWGEETQYFGPGTRLLVL.